These 27 T cell receptor beta chains share one sample of origin, sequenced in a study of metastatic and nonmetastatic thyroid tumors (TCRdb year 2020). No patient had received any treatment before thyroid surgery. The library was produced with PCR. Data came from an Illumina HiSeq 4000. Through fastp at Q25 and MiXCR, TCRdb rebuilt clones from the public reads, retaining in-frame beta chains. The sample table records 25,000 to 35,000 clones; about a sixth of these occur just once. The ten largest clones capture around 5% of the sample. Input material: blood. All receptors derive from a female donor with papillary thyroid cancer or a benign thyroid nodule (not recorded which). Some clones in this sample may be carry-over from other donors' samples.

Remarks on this clone: A single base separates this from a much larger clone, so it may be a read error. The chain couples TRBV7-3 to TRBJ2-1; D call uncertain. The germline CDR1 and CDR2 sequences are SGHTA and FQGTGA. The CDR3 loop spans 12 amino acids. CDR3: CSSSLGMDEQFF. In nucleotides, the CDR3 is TGTTCCAGCAGCTTGGGTATGGATGAGCAGTTCTTC.

This clone has a count of ten or more. The V and J genes are TRBV18 and TRBJ2-3; a possible D gene is TRBD1 (6 bases). Germline values: CDR1 KGHSH, CDR2 LQKENI. The length of the CDR3 is 14 residues. Trimming removed 5 bases at V and 2 bases at J, with 11 bases between. The CDR3 DNA reads TGTGCCAGCTCAACAACAGGGCTCACAGATACGCAGTATTTT. Protein sequence: CASSTTGLTDTQYF. Together with reference TRBV18 and TRBJ2-3, the CDR3 gives the full variable domain: NAGVMQNPRHLVRRRGQEARLRCSPMKGHSHVYWYRQLPEEGLKFMVYLQKENIIDESGMPKERFSAEFPKEGPSILRIQQVVRGDSAAYFCASSTTGLTDTQYFGPGTRLTVL.

This clone was recorded many times. The chain is built from TRBV12-3 or TRBV12-4 and TRBJ2-7, with D possibly being TRBD1 (6 bases). The V gene lost 5 bases and the J gene lost 0 bases, with 17 bases spanning the gap. The CDR3 has 16 residues. The CDR3 DNA reads as TGTGCCAGCAGTGTCAGGGGCTACGGGTTCTCCTACGAGCAGTACTTC. Amino acids: CASSVRGYGFSYEQYF.

Ten or more counts support this clone. The CDR3 here is CASSVDPKGGGSLDEQYF. CDR3 DNA: TGTGCCAGCAGCGTAGATCCAAAGGGCGGGGGTAGCCTGGACGAGCAGTACTTC. The rearrangement uses TRBV9 and TRBJ2-7; 7 bases are shared with TRBD2. Germline V gene data show CDR1 as SGDLS and CDR2 as YYNGEE. There are 18 residues in the CDR3. The ends lost 0 bases at V and 5 bases at J; junction bases unmatched: 17.

The chain carries TRBV6-1 and TRBJ2-7, with D uncertain. From germline, CDR1 is MNHNS and CDR2 SASEGT. The ends were cut back, 10 bases at V and 6 bases at J, with 16 bases in the middle. The CDR3 loop spans 12 amino acids. The CDR3 bases are TGTGCCATCATCGTTGACGCCGGCGAGCAGTACTTC. Protein product: CAIIVDAGEQYF.

The sample holds many counts of this clone. The CDR3 DNA reads as TGTGCCAGCAGGCTCGGACAGGGGATAGGCTACGAGCAGTACTTC. Amino acid sequence: CASRLGQGIGYEQYF. V gene TRBV7-3 combines with J gene TRBJ2-7, with 9 bases identical to TRBD1. V gave up 6 bases and J gave up 3 bases; unmatched junction bases: 9. This CDR3 has 15 residues. Germline CDR1 SGHTA, CDR2 FQGTGA.

This clone was recorded many times. The J gene is TRBJ2-2, the V gene TRBV12-5; TRBD1 matches at 7 bases. Germline loops: CDR1 LGHNT, CDR2 FRNRAP. Germline trimming cut 2 bases from V and 1 base from J; bases unmatched to any gene: 7. This CDR3 comprises 17 residues. CDR3 bases: TGTGCTAGTGGTTTGTTTTGGTGGACAGGGAACACCGGGGAGCTGTTTTTT. This encodes CASGLFWWTGNTGELFF.

This clone is labeled medium-sized. The rearrangement uses TRBV6-4 and TRBJ2-3; tentatively, D is TRBD1 or TRBD2 (5 bases each). V was trimmed by 3 bases and J by 8 bases, leaving 6 bases between them. CDR1 MRHNA and CDR2 SNTAGT come from the germline V gene. This CDR3 comprises 11 residues. The CDR3 here is CASSEGTTQYF. In nucleotides, the CDR3 is TGTGCCAGCAGTGAGGGGACTACGCAGTATTTT.

In its sample, this clone was seen many times. CDR3 loop: CSASLSGGFSEQFF. In DNA, the CDR3 is TGCAGTGCCAGCCTAAGCGGGGGCTTCTCGGAGCAGTTCTTC. The chain employs TRBV20-1 and TRBJ2-1; 8 nucleotides agree with TRBD2. Germline loops: CDR1 DFQATT, CDR2 SNEGSKA (reference sequence). With 6 bases clipped from V and 10 bases from J, the junction kept 14 bases outside the gene matches. The CDR3 totals 14 residues.

As DNA, the CDR3 is TGCGCCAGCAGCCAAGCCCTTAGCGGGAGGAGCACAGATACGCAGTATTTT. Translating it yields CASSQALSGRSTDTQYF. The chain joins TRBV4-1 to TRBJ2-3; 10 bases are a match to TRBD2. V was pared by 1 base and J by 0 bases, with 4 bases of the junction left unmatched. CDR3 length: 17 amino acids. Germline CDR1 is MGHRA and CDR2 is YSYEKL.

There are many counts of this clone. Since a much larger clone is just one base distant, this may be a read error. This CDR3 is also generated by other DNA sequences in the sample. V and J are TRBV7-6 and TRBJ2-3; D remains unclear. CDR1 is SGHVS, CDR2 FNYEAQ, per germline. The CDR3 has 12 amino acids. V lost 3 bases, J lost 7 bases, and 8 bases lay in between. CDR3 loop: CASSLAKNTQYF. CDR3 coding DNA: TGTGCCAGCAGCTTGGCAAAGAATACGCAGTATTTT.

V gene TRBV11-2 combines with J gene TRBJ2-7; D might be TRBD1 or TRBD2, each matching 6 bases. The CDR3 consists of 17 residues. V was cut by 2 bases and J by 3 bases, with 20 bases left in between. CDR1 and CDR2 (germline): SGHAT, FQNNGV. CDR3 sequence: CASSLKGGSVTHYEQYF. The CDR3 region has the DNA TGTGCCAGCAGCTTAAAGGGGGGAAGCGTGACACACTACGAGCAGTACTTC.

This clone occurred once. A much larger clone differs from this one at a single base, so this may be a read error. The V and J genes are TRBV7-3 and TRBJ2-2; 8 bases align to TRBD1. This CDR3 spans 16 amino acids. Per the germline V gene, CDR1 is SGHTA and CDR2 is FQGTGA. The CDR3 reads CARSSWTGSNTGELFF. The DNA of the CDR3 is TGTGCCCGCAGCTCCTGGACAGGGAGCAACACCGGGGAGCTGTTTTTT.

This clone was seen a few times. The junction and the germline gene differ at one end; a read error may be behind it. The CDR3 nucleotides are TGTGTCAGCAGTTTAATAACTAGCGGGGGCATGCAGTACTTC. Translating it yields CVSSLITSGGMQYF. This sequence joins TRBV6-1 and TRBJ2-7; 11 nucleotides agree with TRBD2. Germline V gene data show CDR1 as MNHNS and CDR2 as SASEGT. The length of the CDR3 is 14 residues.

This clone was picked up many times. The genes are TRBV14 and TRBJ2-7, with 8 bases aligning to TRBD2. Losses at the gene ends were 0 bases for V and 3 bases for J; bases not matched to a gene: 7. The CDR3 loop spans 16 amino acids. Germline loops: CDR1 SGHDN, CDR2 FVKESK. The CDR3 here is CASSQEVREGRYEQYF. In nucleotides, the CDR3 is TGTGCCAGCAGCCAAGAAGTACGGGAGGGCCGCTACGAGCAGTACTTC.

In its sample, this clone was seen a few times. V usage is TRBV7-8 and J usage is TRBJ2-7; the D gene is possibly TRBD2 (6 bases). V lost 5 bases to trimming and J lost 6 bases, with 23 bases between them. The germline CDR1 and CDR2 sequences are SGHVS and FQNEAQ. The CDR3 totals 16 residues. The CDR3 DNA sequence: TGTGCCAGCAGCAAGGCTGGCGCGGTAGGGAGGTCCGAGCAGTACTTC. Its translation: CASSKAGAVGRSEQYF. Looking up the rest from reference TRBV7-8 and TRBJ2-7 gives the full variable domain: GAGVSQSPRYKVAKRGQDVALRCDPISGHVSLFWYQQALGQGPEFLTYFQNEAQLDKSGLPSDRFFAERPEGSVSTLKIQRTQQEDSAVYLCASSKAGAVGRSEQYFGPGTRLTVT.

At least ten counts were recorded for this clone. This chain joins TRBV25-1 and TRBJ1-5, with a tentative D call TRBD1 (6 bases). V was clipped by 2 bases and J by 1 base, with 12 bases between them. Germline values: CDR1 MGHDK, CDR2 SYGVNS. This CDR3 has 16 residues. The CDR3 is CASSERGQVSNQPQHF. The CDR3 region has the DNA TGTGCCAGCAGTGAAAGGGGACAAGTAAGCAATCAGCCCCAGCATTTT.

The chain links TRBV3-1 to TRBJ2-1; D unclear. The CDR3 covers 14 residues. The germline CDR1 and CDR2 sequences are LGHDT and YNNKEL (reference sequence). V shed 4 bases and J shed 0 bases, with 7 bases lying between them. DNA for the CDR3: TGTGCCAGCAGCCGACGGAGCTCCTACAATGAGCAGTTCTTC. The encoded protein is CASSRRSSYNEQFF.

This clone was counted ten times or more. The genes are TRBV5-1 and TRBJ1-1; D remains ambiguous. The CDR3 is 13 amino acids. Germline V gene lookup returns CDR1 SGHRS and CDR2 YFSETQ. The V gene lost 4 bases and the J gene lost 3 bases, with 10 bases spanning the gap. The chain's CDR3 is CASSLQPDTEAFF. CDR3 nucleotide sequence: TGCGCCAGCAGCCTCCAGCCAGACACTGAAGCTTTCTTT.

There are many counts of this clone. Other DNA sequences from this sample encode an identical CDR3 as well. The chain uses TRBV7-3 and TRBJ1-4, with no clear D. Trimming removed 0 bases at V and 8 bases at J, with 7 bases between. The CDR3 runs to 13 residues. The germline CDR1 and CDR2 sequences are SGHTA and FQGTGA. The CDR3 loop reads CASSLTEEEKLFF. The CDR3 DNA reads as TGTGCCAGCAGCTTAACTGAGGAGGAAAAACTGTTTTTT. Using reference TRBV7-3 and TRBJ1-4 for the parts outside the CDR3, the full variable domain is GAGVSQTPSNKVTEKGKYVELRCDPISGHTALYWYRQSLGQGPEFLIYFQGTGAADDSGLPNDRFFAVRPEGSVSTLKIQRTERGDSAVYLCASSLTEEEKLFFGSGTQLSVL.

Ten or more counts support this clone. Here the CDR3 reads CASSLLGGAATYEQYF. The CDR3 DNA follows: TGTGCCAGCAGCTTATTGGGTGGGGCAGCTACCTACGAGCAGTACTTC. The V and J genes are TRBV7-9 and TRBJ2-7; weak D call: TRBD1 (5 bases). Trimming shortened V by 2 bases and J by 2 bases, and 16 bases separated the two germline ends. This CDR3 has 16 residues. Germline V gene sequence: CDR1 SEHNR, CDR2 FQNEAQ (reference sequence).

A remark on this clone: It may be a read error: a sequence one base away is much more abundant. The V call is TRBV5-4, the J call TRBJ2-3; 10 positions agree with TRBD1. The CDR3 loop spans 15 amino acids. The germline V gene has CDR1 SGHNT and CDR2 YYREEE (reference sequence). The CDR3 DNA sequence: TGTGCCAGCAGATTGGGGGGACAGGGGCCAGATACGCAGTATTTT. It translates to CASRLGGQGPDTQYF.

This clone was counted ten times or more. The V gene is TRBV19, the J gene TRBJ2-1, with 10 bases lining up with TRBD2. CDR1 is LNHDA and CDR2 is SQIVND in the germline V gene (reference sequence). CDR3 length: 14 residues. V gave up 6 bases and J gave up 7 bases; unmatched junction bases: 6. CDR3 in amino acids: CASRYSGRSNEQFF. The CDR3 DNA reads as TGTGCCAGTAGATATAGCGGGAGGTCAAATGAGCAGTTCTTC.

This clone has more than one count but fewer than ten. The rearrangement links TRBV4-2 to TRBJ2-3; D gene ambiguous. Deletions cut 10 bases from V and 3 bases from J, with 23 bases between. Germline V CDR1 and CDR2: LGHNA, YNFKEQ. This CDR3 has 16 amino acids. The CDR3 nucleotides are TGTGCCACTGGAACGAATCCGCTCTTACGGACAGATACGCAGTATTTT. This encodes CATGTNPLLRTDTQYF.

This clone was counted ten times or more. The V call is TRBV5-4, the J call TRBJ2-3, with no clear D. Germline loops: CDR1 SGHNT, CDR2 YYREEE (reference sequence). The length of the CDR3 is 13 residues. Trimming took off 6 bases at V and 3 bases at J, with 11 bases between the two ends. The CDR3, as DNA: TGTGCCAGCAATGTAGGTCAGACAGATACGCAGTATTTT. Protein: CASNVGQTDTQYF.

This clone came up a few times. Relative to the germline gene, one junction end is altered; a read error may explain this. The V gene is TRBV27, the J gene TRBJ2-3; D is perhaps TRBD2 (6 bases). CDR3 length: 15 amino acids. Germline CDR1 reads MNHEY; CDR2 reads SMNVEV (reference sequence). The CDR3 spells CVSRSGTASTDTQYF. Written as DNA, the CDR3 is TGTGTCAGCAGATCCGGGACTGCTAGCACAGATACGCAGTATTTT.

This clone was seen many times. The CDR3 loop is CASSFLGRDQETQYF. DNA for the CDR3: TGTGCCAGCAGTTTTCTAGGGCGGGACCAAGAGACCCAGTACTTC. V usage is TRBV28 and J usage is TRBJ2-5; possible D gene TRBD2, 5 bases. Trimming took off 3 bases at V and 0 bases at J, with 11 bases between the two ends. The germline gives CDR1 MDHEN, CDR2 SYDVKM. The CDR3 has 15 residues.